This is a list of T cell receptor beta chains from one sample in a study of shared clonotypes between healthy human individuals. Produced via immunoSEQ multiplex PCR; TCRdb's table is partial and in-frame only. The repertoire holds around 510,000 clones, with about 96% as singletons. The sample taken for sequencing was naive CD4+ T cells sorted from blood. These receptors all stem from a woman aged 25 to 39 in good health. CDR3s include the opening cysteine and the closing phenylalanine or tryptophan. D genes are given only for firm matches. The listing skips clone size in some rows; elsewhere it reads once, few, many or a size class.

d_call,clone_size,j_call,v_call,cdr3_aa,cdr3_nt
.,.,TRBJ2-1,TRBV28,CASSFARYKFF,TGTGCCAGCAGTTTTGCTAGGTATAAGTTCTTC
.,.,TRBJ2-3,TRBV5-1,CASSLGTGTDTQYF,TGCGCCAGCAGCTTGGGTACAGGGACAGATACGCAGTATTTT
TRBD1,.,TRBJ1-1,TRBV5-4,CASSRLGQGDTEAFF,TGTGCCAGCAGCCGCCTAGGACAGGGAGACACTGAAGCTTTCTTT
TRBD2,.,TRBJ2-7,TRBV5-1,CASSPPLAGALEQYF,TGCGCCAGCAGCCCCCCACTAGCGGGAGCGCTTGAGCAGTACTTC
.,.,TRBJ2-5,TRBV10-1,CASSVTEGTQYF,TGCGCCAGCAGTGTAACGGAGGGGACCCAGTACTTC
.,.,TRBJ1-1,TRBV4-2,CASSQDLTGPRIGMNTEAFF,TGTGCCAGCAGCCAAGACCTAACCGGGCCTCGAATAGGAATGAACACTGAAGCTTTCTTT
TRBD1,once,TRBJ2-3,TRBV5-6,CASSHQRTGDSGMADTQYF,TGTGCCAGCAGCCACCAGAGGACAGGGGATAGTGGAATGGCAGATACGCAGTATTTT
TRBD1,.,TRBJ2-7,TRBV27,CASRRDRGVYEQYF,TGTGCCAGCAGAAGGGACAGGGGCGTCTACGAGCAGTACTTC
TRBD2,.,TRBJ2-7,TRBV19,CASSPLSGRGPYEQYF,TGTGCCAGTAGCCCACTTAGCGGGAGGGGGCCCTACGAGCAGTACTTC
.,.,TRBJ2-5,TRBV27,CASSSTGRRETQYF,TGTGCCAGCAGTTCGACAGGGAGGCGAGAGACCCAGTACTTC
TRBD1,once,TRBJ1-3,TRBV18,CASSPAEWGQRLRNTIYF,TGTGCCAGCTCACCAGCGGAATGGGGACAGAGGCTCAGAAACACCATATATTTT
.,.,TRBJ1-1,TRBV18,CASSHLEEAGGTEAFF,TGTGCCAGCTCCCACCTTGAAGAGGCTGGCGGCACTGAAGCTTTCTTT
.,.,TRBJ2-1,TRBV2,CASSEAGVPYNEQFF,TGTGCCAGCAGTGAAGCGGGAGTGCCCTACAATGAGCAGTTCTTC
TRBD2,.,TRBJ2-7,TRBV7-9,CASSPGGSDEQYF,TGTGCCAGCAGTCCTGGCGGGAGCGACGAGCAGTACTTC
TRBD2,.,TRBJ2-7,TRBV6-6,CASSYQSTSGKQYF,TGTGCCAGCAGTTACCAGTCGACTAGCGGAAAGCAGTACTTC
TRBD1,.,TRBJ1-5,TRBV27,CASSPGDRPRQPQHF,TGTGCCAGCAGTCCCGGGGACAGGCCCAGGCAGCCCCAGCATTTT
TRBD2,.,TRBJ2-7,TRBV5-3,CARSPGQIPGLAGDSYEQYF,TGTGCCAGAAGCCCGGGACAGATCCCGGGACTAGCGGGAGATTCCTACGAGCAGTACTTC
.,.,TRBJ1-5,TRBV5-1,CASSFLGGENQPQHF,TGCGCCAGCAGCTTTTTAGGGGGAGAGAATCAGCCCCAGCATTTT
.,.,TRBJ1-3,TRBV29-1,CSVENRAGNTIYF,TGCAGCGTTGAAAACAGGGCTGGAAACACCATATATTTT
.,.,TRBJ2-4,TRBV5-1,CASSLAIQGSKNIQYF,TGCGCCAGCAGCTTGGCAATACAGGGTTCCAAAAACATTCAGTACTTC
TRBD1,.,TRBJ2-7,TRBV11-2,CASSHGQGATEQYF,TGTGCCAGCAGCCATGGACAGGGGGCGACCGAGCAGTACTTC
TRBD1,.,TRBJ1-5,TRBV27,CASSSRTGPDNQPQHF,TGTGCCAGCAGCAGTAGGACAGGGCCCGACAATCAGCCCCAGCATTTT
.,.,TRBJ2-1,TRBV11-2,CASSLGGSGIDEQFF,TGTGCCAGCAGCTTAGGAGGCTCCGGGATCGATGAGCAGTTCTTC
TRBD2,.,TRBJ2-1,TRBV29-1,CSVVAGFYNEQFF,TGCAGCGTTGTAGCGGGATTCTACAATGAGCAGTTCTTC
.,.,TRBJ2-7,TRBV28,CAILLGGRVNEQYF,TGTGCCATCCTACTAGGCGGCAGGGTAAACGAGCAGTACTTC
.,.,TRBJ2-7,TRBV4-1,CASSSGASRAGYEQYF,TGCGCCAGCAGCTCAGGAGCGTCCCGGGCCGGTTACGAGCAGTACTTC
TRBD1,once,TRBJ1-4,TRBV19,CASTTDRGTGKLFF,TGTGCCAGTACTACGGACAGGGGTACGGGAAAACTGTTTTTT
TRBD2,once,TRBJ2-1,TRBV19,CASSTSGRSNEQFF,TGTGCCAGTAGCACTAGCGGGAGAAGCAATGAGCAGTTCTTC
.,once,TRBJ2-5,TRBV6-5,CASHNSQTQYF,TGTGCCAGCCACAACAGCCAGACCCAGTACTTC
TRBD1,.,TRBJ2-7,TRBV7-2,CASSLGGGTGGYEQYF,TGTGCCAGCAGCTTAGGGGGCGGGACAGGGGGCTACGAGCAGTACTTC
TRBD1,.,TRBJ1-2,TRBV9,CASSVEGQGLNGYTF,TGTGCCAGCAGCGTAGAGGGACAGGGTCTGAACGGCTACACCTTC
TRBD1,.,TRBJ1-4,TRBV19,CASSTHRGTNEKLFF,TGTGCCAGTAGTACTCACAGGGGAACTAATGAAAAACTGTTTTTT
TRBD2,.,TRBJ2-4,TRBV27,CASSPWTSGRAKNIQYF,TGTGCCAGCAGTCCGTGGACTAGCGGGAGGGCCAAAAACATTCAGTACTTC
.,.,TRBJ2-7,TRBV7-2,CASSLSPGTYALHEQYF,TGTGCCAGCAGCTTATCCCCCGGGACTTATGCCCTACACGAGCAGTACTTC
.,.,TRBJ2-7,TRBV2,CASSDTGFSDEQYF,TGTGCCAGCAGTGACACGGGTTTCTCCGACGAGCAGTACTTC
.,.,TRBJ1-2,TRBV19,CASSISRSRYGYTF,TGTGCCAGTAGTATCTCCCGGAGCCGCTATGGCTACACCTTC
.,.,TRBJ1-1,TRBV20-1,CSASRETEAFF,TGCAGTGCTAGCAGGGAAACTGAAGCTTTCTTT
TRBD1,.,TRBJ1-1,TRBV5-4,CASSFYRGTNTEAFF,TGTGCCAGCAGCTTTTACAGGGGGACTAACACTGAAGCTTTCTTT
.,.,TRBJ2-2,TRBV27,CASSFYPGELFF,TGTGCCAGCAGTTTTTATCCCGGGGAGCTGTTTTTT
TRBD1,once,TRBJ1-1,TRBV7-9,CASSQGGDTEAFF,TGTGCCAGCAGCCAGGGGGGGGACACTGAAGCTTTCTTT
TRBD2,.,TRBJ2-3,TRBV27,CASRRTSGTRTDTQYF,TGTGCCAGCAGACGAACTAGCGGAACCCGCACAGATACGCAGTATTTT
.,once,TRBJ2-1,TRBV27,CASSLGSLAAGSYNEQFF,TGTGCCAGCAGTTTAGGCTCCCTAGCAGCCGGCTCCTACAATGAGCAGTTCTTC